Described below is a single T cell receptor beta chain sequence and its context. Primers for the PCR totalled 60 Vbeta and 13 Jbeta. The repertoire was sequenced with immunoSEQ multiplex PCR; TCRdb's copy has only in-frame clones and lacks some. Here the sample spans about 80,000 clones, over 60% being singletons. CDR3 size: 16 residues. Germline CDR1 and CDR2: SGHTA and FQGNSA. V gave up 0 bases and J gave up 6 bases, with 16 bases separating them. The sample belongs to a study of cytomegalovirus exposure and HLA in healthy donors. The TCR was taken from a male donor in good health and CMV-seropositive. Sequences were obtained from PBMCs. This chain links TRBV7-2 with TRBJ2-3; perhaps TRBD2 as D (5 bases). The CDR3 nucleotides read TGTGCCAGCAGCTTAGCAATCGGGCGGGCGATGGATACGCAGTATTTT. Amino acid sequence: CASSLAIGRAMDTQYF.